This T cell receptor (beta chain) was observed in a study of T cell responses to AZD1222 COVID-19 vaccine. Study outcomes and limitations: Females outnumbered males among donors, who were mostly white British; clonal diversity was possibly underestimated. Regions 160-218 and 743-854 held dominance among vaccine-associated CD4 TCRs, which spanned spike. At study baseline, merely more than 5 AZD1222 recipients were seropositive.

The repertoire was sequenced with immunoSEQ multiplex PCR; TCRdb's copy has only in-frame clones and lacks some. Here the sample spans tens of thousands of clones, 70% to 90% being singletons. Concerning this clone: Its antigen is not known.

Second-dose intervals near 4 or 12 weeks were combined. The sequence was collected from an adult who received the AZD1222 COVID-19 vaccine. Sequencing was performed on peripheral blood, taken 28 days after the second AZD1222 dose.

The CDR3 spells CASSPRLPGIEAFF. In nucleotides, the CDR3 is TGTGCCAGCAGTCCCCGCCTCCCCGGAATTGAAGCTTTCTTT. V is TRBV27 and J is TRBJ1-1; D gene unclear. Germline CDR1 and CDR2: MNHEY and SMNVEV (reference sequence). The CDR3 consists of 14 residues. Trimming removed 5 bases from V and 7 bases from J, with 17 bases in between.